This T cell receptor beta chain stems from a study of early T cells in non-severe SARS-CoV-2 infection. The wider study: The input, bulk RNA from unsorted whole blood, was sequenced, and chains were unpaired.

This clonotype was detected a few times. What it binds is not known. V lost 4 bases, J lost 6 bases, and 15 bases lay in between. This CDR3 has 14 residues. CDR1 SGHDN and CDR2 FVKESK come from the germline V gene. Whole-study findings and limits: Clonotype matching in VDJdb favored anti-spike CD8 responses and did not capture private and CD4 specificities.

Molecules of cDNA were individually given unique molecular identifiers that were attached to them. TCRdb re-analysed the 5' RACE reads in MiXCR, keeping a single row per CDR3 protein. The sample contains around 76,000 distinct CDR3 sequences, approximately 10% of which appear only once. Sequencing was carried out using whole blood. The receptor was derived from an adult who was a healthcare worker with PCR-confirmed SARS-CoV-2 infection or an uninfected control (not recorded which). This chain connects TRBV14 to TRBJ1-2; D might be TRBD1 (6 bases). Here the CDR3 reads CASSRGALGDGYTF. The CDR3 DNA reads as TGTGCCAGCAGCCGGGGGGCGCTTGGTGATGGCTACACCTTC.